Detailed here is one T cell receptor (beta chain). The entry originates in a study of identifying expanded T cells in peripheral blood. CDR1 SQVTM and CDR2 ANQGSEA come from the germline V gene. CDR3 size: 13 residues. Trimming took 3 bases from V and 0 from J, leaving 8 bases between them. Assay: immunoSEQ multiplex PCR; the TCRdb copy retains only in-frame clones and omits some. The repertoire holds approximately 90,000 clones, with approximately 83% as singletons. The receptor was isolated from a person between 18 and 75 years old in good health. This sequence joins TRBV29-1 and TRBJ1-1; D not resolved. Sample: blood. CDR3 sequence reads: CSVEGRLNTEAFF. The CDR3 DNA reads as TGCAGCGTTGAGGGCAGACTGAACACTGAAGCTTTCTTT.